The 31 T cell receptor beta chains below all came from one sample that was sequenced in a study of blood T cell repertoires in COVID-19. Sequenced by immunoSEQ multiplex PCR; TCRdb stores in-frame clones only, minus some. The profile shows 170,000 or so clones, approximately 80% of them singletons. The specimen was peripheral blood. The source is a human donor in a cohort sampled during active COVID-19.

J is TRBJ1-2 and V is TRBV25-1; no firm D call. Germline-derived CDR1 and CDR2 are MGHDK and SYGVNS. This CDR3 has 15 amino acids. V was trimmed by 5 bases and J by 4 bases, leaving 17 bases between them. The CDR3 DNA sequence: TGTGCCAGCAGTCCCGGGATTCTTACCCTCTATGGCTACACCTTC. It codes for CASSPGILTLYGYTF.

The V call is TRBV12-5, the J call TRBJ2-5, with D perhaps matching TRBD2 (6 bases). The CDR3 length is 16 residues. V was trimmed by 5 bases and J by 1 base, leaving 17 bases between them. Germline V lookup: CDR1 LGHNT, CDR2 FRNRAP. As DNA, the CDR3 is TGTGCTAGTGGTCTGGGACTCCAAGCGGTCCAAGAGACCCAGTACTTC. It is translated as CASGLGLQAVQETQYF.

This clone appeared once. This chain links TRBV28 with TRBJ2-7, with TRBD1 matching over 8 bases. Germline CDR1 is MDHEN and CDR2 is SYDVKM. Germline trimming cut 6 bases from V and 1 base from J; bases unmatched to any gene: 11. The CDR3 is 16 residues long. CDR3 bases: TGTGCCAGCAGGGCATCCGGGACAGGACATTCCTACGAGCAGTACTTC. It is translated as CASRASGTGHSYEQYF.

This sequence joins TRBV6-6 and TRBJ2-7, with D perhaps matching TRBD1 (5 bases). CDR3 length: 12 residues. Trimming stripped 8 bases from V and 5 bases from J, with 13 bases between. CDR1 is MNHNY, CDR2 SVGAGI, per germline (reference sequence). The CDR3 nucleotides read TGTGCCAGCCAGGGCAGGTCCAACGAGCAGTACTTC. Protein: CASQGRSNEQYF.

This clone came up a few times. J is TRBJ2-2 and V is TRBV4-3; D not certain. The CDR3 covers 14 residues. CDR1 LGHNA and CDR2 YSLEER come from the germline V gene. V was trimmed by 0 bases and J by 6 bases, leaving 8 bases between them. The CDR3 DNA reads as TGCGCCAGCAGCCAAGATGGTAGCTCCGGGGAGCTGTTTTTT. This sequence encodes CASSQDGSSGELFF.

This clone was detected ten times or more. The chain has TRBV7-9 and TRBJ1-6; D might be TRBD1 (6 bases). This CDR3 region has 14 residues. Germline V CDR1 and CDR2: SEHNR, FQNEAQ (reference sequence). V gave up 5 bases and J gave up 6 bases, with 11 bases separating them. CDR3 sequence (DNA): TGTGCCAGCAGCCTGAGACAGGCTAATTCACCCCTCCACTTT. It translates to CASSLRQANSPLHF.

In this sample, this clone turned up a few times. The genes are TRBV9 and TRBJ2-7; TRBD1 matches at 8 bases. The CDR3 sequence is 14 residues long. In germline, CDR1 is SGDLS, CDR2 YYNGEE. J gave up 6 bases and V 1 base, and 6 bases lay outside the gene matches. The CDR3 reads CASSVSGGSGEQYF. CDR3 in DNA: TGTGCCAGCAGCGTATCAGGGGGCTCGGGCGAGCAGTACTTC.

The gene calls are TRBV7-9 and TRBJ1-2, with TRBD1 matching 7 bases. CDR1 is SEHNR, CDR2 FQNEAQ, per germline (reference sequence). V shed 3 bases and J 3 bases; nucleotides not matched to a gene: 4. This CDR3 contains 14 residues. The DNA for the CDR3 is TGTGCCAGCAGCTTCAGGGACAGCTACTATGGCTACACCTTC. Residues: CASSFRDSYYGYTF.

The chain combines TRBV11-2 with TRBJ2-3; tentatively, D is TRBD2 (5 bases). CDR1 is SGHAT, CDR2 FQNNGV, per germline. CDR3 length: 13 amino acids. V was clipped by 5 bases and J by 9 bases, with 15 bases between them. The CDR3 DNA reads TGTGCCAGCAGCCTACTGGAGGTTGGGACGCAGTATTTT. This codes for CASSLLEVGTQYF.

The rearrangement uses TRBV19 and TRBJ1-5, with 7 bases aligning to TRBD1. Germline loops: CDR1 LNHDA, CDR2 SQIVND (reference sequence). CDR3 length equals 19 residues. Trimming cost V 4 bases and J 0 bases; bases outside gene matches: 15. DNA of the CDR3: TGTGCCAGTAGTACGACAGGGATGCGAGGATCGAGTAGCAATCAGCCCCAGCATTTT. This translates into CASSTTGMRGSSSNQPQHF.

J is TRBJ2-2 and V is TRBV10-3, with 9 bases lining up with TRBD1. CDR3 length: 15 amino acids. Germline-derived CDR1 and CDR2 are ENHRY and SYGVKD. The trim removed 7 bases at V and 1 base at J, leaving 4 bases unmatched. The CDR3 region is CAIIAGQGNTGELFF. The CDR3 DNA is TGTGCCATCATCGCGGGACAGGGGAACACCGGGGAGCTGTTTTTT.

The rearrangement joins TRBV7-9 to TRBJ2-7; 8 nucleotides match TRBD1. The CDR3 has 16 amino acids. Trimming took 1 base from V and 3 from J; bases not matched to a gene: 8. The germline CDR1 and CDR2 sequences are SEHNR and FQNEAQ (reference sequence). Written as DNA, the CDR3 is TGTGCCAGCAGCTTAGGAGGTTTAGGACAGGGCTACGAGCAGTACTTC. Translation gives CASSLGGLGQGYEQYF. The entire variable domain, with the rest obtained from reference TRBV7-9 and TRBJ2-7, is as follows: DTGVSQNPRHKITKRGQNVTFRCDPISEHNRLYWYRQTLGQGPEFLTYFQNEAQLEKSRLLSDRFSAERPKGSFSTLEIQRTEQGDSAMYLCASSLGGLGQGYEQYFGPGTRLTVT.

The V gene is TRBV27, the J gene TRBJ2-3, with 13 bases identical to TRBD2. The trim removed 3 bases at V and 2 bases at J, leaving 23 bases unmatched. In germline, CDR1 is MNHEY, CDR2 SMNVEV (reference sequence). This CDR3 is built from 23 residues. The CDR3 protein is CASSLKARLTSGRNLWATDTQYF. CDR3 DNA: TGTGCCAGCAGTTTGAAGGCCCGGTTGACTAGCGGGAGGAACCTCTGGGCCACAGATACGCAGTATTTT.

The V and J genes are TRBV7-2 and TRBJ2-1, with 7 positions matching TRBD1. CDR3 size: 16 residues. The V segment lost 3 bases and the J segment 5 bases; nucleotides outside the gene matches: 10. Germline CDR1 SGHTA, CDR2 FQGNSA. CDR3 sequence reads: CASSFRTGTSHNEQFF. Here the CDR3 DNA reads TGTGCCAGCAGCTTCCGGACAGGTACAAGCCACAATGAGCAGTTCTTC.

In DNA, the CDR3 is TGTGCCACCAGTGAGACAGGGCTAACCACTGAAGCTTTCTTT. This encodes CATSETGLTTEAFF. The chain carries TRBV24-1 and TRBJ1-1, with 7 bases that match TRBD1. The J segment lost 4 bases and the V segment lost 4 bases, leaving 5 bases of the junction unmatched. Germline loops: CDR1 KGHDR, CDR2 SFDVKD. The CDR3 length is 14 residues.

The chain couples TRBV5-4 to TRBJ2-7; 8 nucleotides match TRBD1. The germline gives CDR1 SGHNT, CDR2 YYREEE (reference sequence). The V and J ends lost 7 bases and 1 base, in that order; junction bases with no gene match: 4. CDR3 length: 13 amino acids. The CDR3 is CASGDRRSYEQYF. The DNA of the CDR3 is TGTGCCAGCGGGGACAGGCGTTCCTACGAGCAGTACTTC. Drawing the rest from reference TRBV5-4 and TRBJ2-7, the complete variable domain is ETGVTQSPTHLIKTRGQQVTLRCSSQSGHNTVSWYQQALGQGPQFIFQYYREEENGRGNFPPRFSGLQFPNYSSELNVNALELDDSALYLCASGDRRSYEQYFGPGTRLTVT.

V gene TRBV24-1 combines with J gene TRBJ1-2; weak D call: TRBD1 (6 bases). This CDR3 spans 16 amino acids. The germline CDR1 and CDR2 sequences are KGHDR and SFDVKD. V was cut by 1 base and J by 8 bases, with 19 bases left in between. The CDR3 spells CATSDFGTGGAEGYTF. In DNA form, the CDR3 reads TGTGCCACCAGTGATTTTGGGACGGGGGGCGCAGAAGGCTACACCTTC.

This sequence joins TRBV5-1 and TRBJ2-7; TRBD1 matches at 11 bases. The CDR3 covers 15 residues. Trimming cost V 4 bases and J 3 bases; bases outside gene matches: 6. Germline values: CDR1 SGHRS, CDR2 YFSETQ. The CDR3 DNA follows: TGCGCCAGCAGCATGACCGGGACAGGGGGCTACGAGCAGTACTTC. Protein sequence: CASSMTGTGGYEQYF.

This clone came up once. The V call is TRBV28, the J call TRBJ1-2; D perhaps matches TRBD1 (6 bases). Looked up from germline, CDR1 is MDHEN and CDR2 is SYDVKM. The V gene lost 5 bases and the J gene lost 4 bases, with 11 bases spanning the gap. The CDR3 is 13 residues long. The CDR3, as DNA: TGTGCCAGCAGTGTAGGGGGTTCCTATGGCTACACCTTC. Its protein is CASSVGGSYGYTF.

This clone is a singleton in its sample. V usage is TRBV5-1 and J usage is TRBJ2-7, with 9 bases aligning to TRBD2. The CDR3 length is 13 residues. With 8 bases clipped from V and 5 bases from J, the junction kept 8 bases outside the gene matches. CDR1 and CDR2 from the germline V gene are SGHRS and YFSETQ. The CDR3 spells CARSSGDRNEQYF. CDR3 sequence (DNA): TGCGCCAGGTCTAGCGGGGATAGGAACGAGCAGTACTTC.

The chain employs TRBV27 and TRBJ2-7, with D perhaps matching TRBD1 (6 bases). This CDR3 has 13 amino acids. The V gene lost 3 bases and the J gene lost 12 bases, with 18 bases spanning the gap. The germline CDR1 and CDR2 sequences are MNHEY and SMNVEV (reference sequence). CDR3 sequence: CASSFRWTDDLYF. Here the CDR3 DNA reads TGTGCCAGCAGTTTCCGTTGGACAGACGATCTGTACTTC.

The chain is built from TRBV27 and TRBJ2-7; TRBD1 aligns across 9 bases. The junction had 6 bases not matched to a gene; V was cut back by 6 bases and J by 3 bases. The CDR3 has 14 residues. CDR1 and CDR2 from the germline V gene are MNHEY and SMNVEV (reference sequence). CDR3 DNA: TGTGCCAGCAGCCCACAGGGGGCGGGCTACGAGCAGTACTTC. Protein: CASSPQGAGYEQYF.

As regards this clone: A much larger clone lies a single base off, so this may be a read error. The J gene is TRBJ2-5, the V gene TRBV14; TRBD1 might be the D (6 bases). This CDR3 spans 16 amino acids. From germline, CDR1 is SGHDN and CDR2 FVKESK. The CDR3 nucleotides are TGTGCCAGCAGCCAAGCACAGGGAGTCGTCAAGGAGACCCAGCACTTC. It codes for CASSQAQGVVKETQHF.

The V and J genes are TRBV4-1 and TRBJ1-6; tentative D call: TRBD1 (5 bases). Germline V CDR1 and CDR2: MGHRA, YSYEKL. The CDR3 runs 16 residues. Trimming took 4 bases from V and 10 from J, leaving 20 bases between them. The CDR3: CASSPLGVRVDSPLHF. In DNA, the CDR3 is TGCGCCAGCAGCCCTCTAGGGGTCAGGGTGGACTCACCCCTCCACTTT.

V usage is TRBV18 and J usage is TRBJ2-7; TRBD1 matches at 8 bases. This CDR3 spans 14 amino acids. Trimming cost V 2 bases and J 3 bases; bases outside gene matches: 3. The germline CDR1 and CDR2 sequences are KGHSH and LQKENI. The CDR3 bases are TGTGCCAGCTCACCAAGGACAGGGAACTACGAGCAGTACTTC. This sequence encodes CASSPRTGNYEQYF.

This sequence joins TRBV18 and TRBJ1-1, with 9 bases matching TRBD1. With V trimmed by 5 bases and J by 2 bases, 3 bases remained unmatched. The germline V gene encodes CDR1 KGHSH and CDR2 LQKENI. The CDR3 loop spans 14 amino acids. The CDR3 spells CASSADRGNTEAFF. Here the CDR3 DNA reads TGTGCCAGCTCAGCGGACAGGGGAAACACTGAAGCTTTCTTT. The variable domain in full, with the rest retrieved from reference TRBV18 and TRBJ1-1, is NAGVMQNPRHLVRRRGQEARLRCSPMKGHSHVYWYRQLPEEGLKFMVYLQKENIIDESGMPKERFSAEFPKEGPSILRIQQVVRGDSAAYFCASSADRGNTEAFFGQGTRLTVV.

This clone appeared a few times. The CDR3: CASSSKRGRQAIQYF. DNA of the CDR3: TGTGCCAGCAGTTCAAAGCGGGGTAGGCAAGCCATTCAGTACTTC. The V and J genes are TRBV6-2 or TRBV6-3 and TRBJ2-4, with TRBD2 identical over 7 bases. This CDR3 is built from 15 residues. J was trimmed by 9 bases and V by 4 bases; bases with no gene match: 12. Germline V CDR1 and CDR2: MNHEY, SVGEGT.

The V gene is TRBV7-6, the J gene TRBJ2-6, with D possibly being TRBD2 (5 bases). The CDR3 length is 20 residues. Trimming removed 2 bases at V and 3 bases at J, with 23 bases between. Germline CDR1 and CDR2: SGHVS and FNYEAQ. In DNA, the CDR3 is TGTGCCAGCAGCTTAAAGGTCGGAGGACGCGGAATGAGTGGGGCCAACGTCCTGACTTTC. Protein sequence: CASSLKVGGRGMSGANVLTF.

The chain carries TRBV27 and TRBJ1-5; D not certain. Between the trimmed V and J ends, which lost 5 bases and 7 bases, there was a span of 21 bases. The CDR3 is 16 amino acids. Germline V gives CDR1 MNHEY, CDR2 SMNVEV (reference sequence). The CDR3, as DNA: TGTGCCAGCAGTACCGATATGAAGGGCTCGGGGCAGCCCCAGCATTTT. This sequence encodes CASSTDMKGSGQPQHF.

In this sample, this clone turned up a few times. This chain joins TRBV4-2 and TRBJ1-3, with a tentative D call TRBD1 (5 bases). From germline, CDR1 is LGHNA and CDR2 YNFKEQ. CDR3 length: 16 residues. With 0 bases removed from V and 1 base from J, the gap between germline ends came to 10 bases. The CDR3 protein is CASSQDRPGSGNTIYF. The CDR3 coding sequence is TGTGCCAGCAGCCAAGATCGCCCAGGGTCTGGAAACACCATATATTTT.

The rearrangement uses TRBV6-5 and TRBJ1-2; D possibly corresponds to TRBD1 (5 bases). Looked up from germline, CDR1 is MNHEY and CDR2 is SVGAGI. V shed 2 bases and J shed 4 bases, with 11 bases lying between them. This CDR3 region has 14 residues. CDR3 bases: TGTGCCAGCAGTTACCAGGGAAAGGGCTATGGCTACACCTTC. Translated, it gives CASSYQGKGYGYTF.